The entry below describes one TCR beta chain. Its antigen is unknown. Per-nucleotide qualities are absent, and no much larger clonotype sits a single base away. The sample comes from a study of Ad26.COV2.S vaccination and SARS-CoV-2 variants (dated by TCRdb to about 2021). Background on the whole study: Donors in the vaccine arm were drawn from COV1001, a multicentre, randomized, double-blind, placebo-controlled phase I-IIa trial testing Ad26.COV2.S in healthy adults. The specificity and breadth of SARS-CoV-2-reactive T cell receptors after Ad26.COV2.S vaccination were assessed by TCRbeta repertoire sequencing. Blinding of investigators to trial group allocation was maintained during experiments and outcome assessment. A total of 32 samples were included in the TCR-sequenced set, comprising about 20 Ad26.COV2.S vaccine recipients, 5 placebo recipients and 8 SARS-CoV-2 convalescent individuals. Trial participants were randomized into five groups of five, in which low-dose or high-dose Ad26.COV2.S was given once or twice, or placebo was given on both occasions. Dosing of Ad26.COV2.S was intramuscular, at either 5x10^10 or 1x10^11 viral particles, delivered as one shot or as two shots spaced 56 days apart.

The immunoSEQ Assay was the method used to sequence TCRbeta CDR3 regions. After extraction, genomic DNA underwent amplification by bias-controlled multiplex PCR, followed by high-throughput sequencing. The authors' analysis ran thus. To quantify the absolute abundance of every unique TCRbeta CDR3 region, sequences were collapsed and filtered. T cell fraction was estimated by normalizing TCRbeta template counts to usable DNA, with usable DNA measured through amplification of reference genes found in all nucleated cells. Repertoire TCRs were annotated as SARS-CoV-2-specific when V gene, CDR3 amino acid sequence and J gene were exactly matched to a known reactive TCR set. MIRA supplied the reference SARS-CoV-2 TCR set, which was filtered for enrichment in COVID-19-positive ImmuneCODE repertoires so that public or cross-reactive TCRs were removed. Drawing on the MIRA antigens, annotated TCRs were analysed further at the level of specific ORF or position within ORF. Breadth was defined as annotated unique rearrangements over total unique productive rearrangements; depth was the summed frequency of those rearrangements. Two-sided Wilcoxon rank-sum tests were applied when comparing TCR breadth between groups. In TCRdb, the immuneACCESS table is reduced to in-frame sequences with V and J assigned. These tables do not hold every clone; where another copy was compared, an unresolved V gene accounts for under half, and the others remain unexplained. For V, J and clone size, that table is used; D and trimming come from the DNA. For this sample the table gives a few hundred thousand clones, of which roughly 90% were detected only once. Of the sample, approximately 12% falls within the top ten clones.

The label giving this sample's treatment or condition can be read as: some 20 received Ad26.COV2.S at low or high dose, single or two shots; roughly 5 received placebo; per-sample allocation not given. Repertoires of vaccine and placebo recipients were sequenced from samples taken on day 63 after the first injection. Between 29 July and 7 August 2020, Cohort 1b enrolled 25 adults aged 18-55 years at one site in Boston, USA. Ad26.COV2.S was a replication-incompetent adenovirus type 26 vector that expressed a prefusion-stabilized SARS-CoV-2 spike protein derived from the original Wuhan strain. Paper-wide results and their limitations: The study lacked the statistical power to compare responses across vaccine doses or regimens. It was noted by the authors that total T cell responses may have been underestimated by the TCR breadth and depth analyses. Spike-specific TCR breadth was higher in Ad26.COV2.S recipients than in placebo recipients (P = 0.0014). Vaccine and placebo recipients had similar non-spike TCR breadth, a finding consistent with the vaccine containing only spike. After vaccination, substantial breadth of spike-specific CD8+ and CD4+ T cell responses was reported.

Sample: peripheral blood, taken in a trial of Ad26.COV2.S vaccine versus placebo. The sequence came from a person between 18 and 59 years old who received the Ad26.COV2.S COVID-19 vaccine or a placebo.

The DNA reads TGTGCCAGCAGCTCCGAGAAGAACACTGAAGCTTTCTTT. This gives the protein CASSSEKNTEAFF. Recombination connected TRBV7-9 to TRBJ1-1; no D gene can be assigned with confidence. Relative to germline, V is 4 bases shorter and J is 1 base shorter, with 7 bases between their ends. Sequences SEHNR (CDR1) and FQNEAQ (CDR2) are obtained from the germline V gene (reference sequence). The CDR3 measures 13 amino acids from cysteine to phenylalanine. The CDR3 DNA has 39 bases and is translated from base 1.